The subject of this entry is one T cell receptor (beta chain). The sample comes from a study of shared clonotypes between healthy human individuals. CDR1 is MDHEN and CDR2 is SYDVKM in the germline V gene. This CDR3 region has 16 residues. Only in-frame clones appear in the TCRdb table, and some are missing; sequencing was by immunoSEQ multiplex PCR. The data show roughly 640,000 clones, more than 95% seen once. The specimen was naive CD4+ T cells sorted from blood. Stated subset: CD45RA+ positively selected. This TCR was recovered from a woman under 40 in good health. The chain carries TRBV28 and TRBJ2-5, with TRBD2 as a possible D gene (5 bases). Near its end, the DNA agrees better with TRBJ2-7, so the J call may be wrong. The CDR3 sequence: CASSLPTAGRSYEQYF. The DNA of the CDR3 is TGTGCCAGCAGTTTACCCACTGCGGGCCGCTCCTACGAGCAGTACTTC.